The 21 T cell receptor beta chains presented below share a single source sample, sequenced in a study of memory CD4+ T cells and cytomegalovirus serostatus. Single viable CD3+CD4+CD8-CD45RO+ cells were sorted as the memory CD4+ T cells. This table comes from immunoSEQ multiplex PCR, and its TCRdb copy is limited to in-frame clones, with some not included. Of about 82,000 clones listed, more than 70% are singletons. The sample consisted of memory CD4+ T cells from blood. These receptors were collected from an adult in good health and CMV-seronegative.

CDR3 residues: CASSPPTEAGELFF. DNA for the CDR3: TGTGCCAGCAGCCCCCCGACGGAGGCTGGGGAGCTGTTTTTT. The gene calls are TRBV7-9 and TRBJ2-2; a possible D gene is TRBD2 (5 bases). CDR3 size: 14 residues. V was trimmed by 5 bases and J by 8 bases, leaving 15 bases between them. From germline, CDR1 is SEHNR and CDR2 FQNEAQ (reference sequence).

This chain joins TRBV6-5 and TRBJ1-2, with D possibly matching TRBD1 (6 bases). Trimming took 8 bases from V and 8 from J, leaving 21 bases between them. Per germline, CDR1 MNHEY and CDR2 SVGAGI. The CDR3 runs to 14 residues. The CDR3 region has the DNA TGTGCCAGCCGACAGGAAGGGCGGAGGTGGGGCTACACCTTC. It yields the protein CASRQEGRRWGYTF.

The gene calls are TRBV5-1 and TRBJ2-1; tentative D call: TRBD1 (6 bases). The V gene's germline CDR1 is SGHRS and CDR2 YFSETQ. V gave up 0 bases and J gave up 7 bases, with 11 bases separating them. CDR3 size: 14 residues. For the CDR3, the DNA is TGCGCCAGCAGCTTGGGACAGGATTTGAATGAGCAGTTCTTC. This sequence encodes CASSLGQDLNEQFF.

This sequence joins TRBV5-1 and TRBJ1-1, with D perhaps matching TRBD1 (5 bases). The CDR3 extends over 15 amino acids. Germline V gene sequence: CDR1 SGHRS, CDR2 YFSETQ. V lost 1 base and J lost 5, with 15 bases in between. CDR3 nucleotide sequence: TGCGCCAGCAGCTTGTTCTCCAGGGAAGAAACTGAAGCTTTCTTT. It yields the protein CASSLFSREETEAFF.

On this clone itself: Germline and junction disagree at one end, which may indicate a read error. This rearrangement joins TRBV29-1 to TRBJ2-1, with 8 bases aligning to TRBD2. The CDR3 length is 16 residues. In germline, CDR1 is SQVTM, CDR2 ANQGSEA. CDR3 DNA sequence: TGCAGCGTTGATAGCGGGGTGGGGACGTCCTGCAATGAGCAGTTCTTC. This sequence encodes CSVDSGVGTSCNEQFF.

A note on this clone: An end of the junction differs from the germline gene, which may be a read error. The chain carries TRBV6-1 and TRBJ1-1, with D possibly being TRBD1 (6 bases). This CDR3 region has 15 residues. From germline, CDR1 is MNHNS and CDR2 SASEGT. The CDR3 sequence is CASSKAGQIDTEAFF. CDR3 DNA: TGTGCCAGCAGTAAAGCCGGACAGATTGACACTGAAGCTTTCTTT.

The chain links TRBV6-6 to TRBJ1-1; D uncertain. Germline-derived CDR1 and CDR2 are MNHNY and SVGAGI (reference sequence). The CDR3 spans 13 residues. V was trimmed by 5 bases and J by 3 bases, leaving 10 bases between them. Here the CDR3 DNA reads TGTGCCAGCAGTACTAATCAGGACACTGAAGCTTTCTTT. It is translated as CASSTNQDTEAFF.

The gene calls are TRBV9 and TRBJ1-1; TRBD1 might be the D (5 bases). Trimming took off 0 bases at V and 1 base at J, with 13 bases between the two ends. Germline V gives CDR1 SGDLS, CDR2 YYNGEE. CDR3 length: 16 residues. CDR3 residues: CASSVGTGLGNTEAFF. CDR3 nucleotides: TGTGCCAGCAGCGTAGGAACAGGCCTCGGGAACACTGAAGCTTTCTTT. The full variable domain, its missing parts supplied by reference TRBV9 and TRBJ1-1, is DSGVTQTPKHLITATGQRVTLRCSPRSGDLSVYWYQQSLDQGLQFLIQYYNGEERAKGNILERFSAQQFPDLHSELNLSSLELGDSALYFCASSVGTGLGNTEAFFGQGTRLTVV.

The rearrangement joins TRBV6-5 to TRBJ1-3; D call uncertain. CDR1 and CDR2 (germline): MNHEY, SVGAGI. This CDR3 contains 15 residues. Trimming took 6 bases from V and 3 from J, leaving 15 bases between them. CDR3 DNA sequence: TGTGCCAGCAGCCACCGTGGGTCCCTTGGAAACACCATATATTTT. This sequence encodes CASSHRGSLGNTIYF.

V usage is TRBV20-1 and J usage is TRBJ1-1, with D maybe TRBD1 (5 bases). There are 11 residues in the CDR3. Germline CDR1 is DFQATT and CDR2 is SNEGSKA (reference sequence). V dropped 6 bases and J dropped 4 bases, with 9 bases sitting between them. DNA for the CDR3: TGCAGTGCCAGGGATTTCACTGAAGCTTTCTTT. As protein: CSARDFTEAFF.

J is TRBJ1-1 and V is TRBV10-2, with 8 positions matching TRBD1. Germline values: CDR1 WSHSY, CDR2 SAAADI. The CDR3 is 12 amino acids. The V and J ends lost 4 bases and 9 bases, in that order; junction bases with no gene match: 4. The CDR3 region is CASSGDRNQAFF. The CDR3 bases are TGCGCCAGCAGTGGGGACAGGAACCAAGCTTTCTTT.

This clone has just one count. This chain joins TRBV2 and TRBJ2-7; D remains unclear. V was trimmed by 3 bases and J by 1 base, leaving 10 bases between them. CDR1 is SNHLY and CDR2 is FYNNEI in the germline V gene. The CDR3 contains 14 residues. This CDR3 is CASSDVSSSYEQYF. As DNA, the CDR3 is TGTGCCAGCAGTGATGTGAGCTCATCCTACGAGCAGTACTTC. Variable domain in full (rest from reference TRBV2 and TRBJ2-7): EPEVTQTPSHQVTQMGQEVILRCVPISNHLYFYWYRQILGQKVEFLVSFYNNEISEKSEIFDDQFSVERPDGSNFTLKIRSTKLEDSAMYFCASSDVSSSYEQYFGPGTRLTVT.

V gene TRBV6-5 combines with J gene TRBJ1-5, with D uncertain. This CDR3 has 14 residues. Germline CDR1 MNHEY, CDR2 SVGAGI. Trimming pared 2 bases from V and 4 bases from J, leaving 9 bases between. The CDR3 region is CASSYAGQNQPQHF. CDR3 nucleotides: TGTGCCAGCAGTTACGCTGGGCAGAATCAGCCCCAGCATTTT.

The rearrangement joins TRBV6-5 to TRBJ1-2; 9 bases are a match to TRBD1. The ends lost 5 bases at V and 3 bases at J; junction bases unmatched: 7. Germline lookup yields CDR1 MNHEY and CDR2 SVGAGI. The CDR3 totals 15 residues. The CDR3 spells CASSRGTGSDYGYTF. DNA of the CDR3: TGTGCCAGCAGTAGAGGGACAGGGAGCGACTATGGCTACACCTTC.

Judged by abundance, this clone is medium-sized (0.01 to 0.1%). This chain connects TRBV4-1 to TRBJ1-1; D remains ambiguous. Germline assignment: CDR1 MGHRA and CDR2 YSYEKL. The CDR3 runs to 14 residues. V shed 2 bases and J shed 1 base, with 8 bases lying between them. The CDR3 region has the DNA TGCGCCAGCAGCCAACGTACAAGGAACACTGAAGCTTTCTTT. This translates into CASSQRTRNTEAFF.

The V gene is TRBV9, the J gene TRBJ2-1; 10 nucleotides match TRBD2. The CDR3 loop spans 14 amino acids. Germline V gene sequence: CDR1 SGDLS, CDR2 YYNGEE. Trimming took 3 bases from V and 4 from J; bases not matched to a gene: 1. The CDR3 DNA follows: TGTGCCAGCAGCGGGACTAGCGGATACAATGAGCAGTTCTTC. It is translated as CASSGTSGYNEQFF. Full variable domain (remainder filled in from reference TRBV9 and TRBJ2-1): DSGVTQTPKHLITATGQRVTLRCSPRSGDLSVYWYQQSLDQGLQFLIQYYNGEERAKGNILERFSAQQFPDLHSELNLSSLELGDSALYFCASSGTSGYNEQFFGPGTRLTVL.

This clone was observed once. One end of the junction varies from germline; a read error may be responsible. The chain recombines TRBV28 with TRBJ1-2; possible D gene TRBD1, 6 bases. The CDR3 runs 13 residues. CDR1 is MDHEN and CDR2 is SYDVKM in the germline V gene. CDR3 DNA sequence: TGTGCCAGCACTTTACAGGGTTATGATGGCTACACCTTC. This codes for CASTLQGYDGYTF.

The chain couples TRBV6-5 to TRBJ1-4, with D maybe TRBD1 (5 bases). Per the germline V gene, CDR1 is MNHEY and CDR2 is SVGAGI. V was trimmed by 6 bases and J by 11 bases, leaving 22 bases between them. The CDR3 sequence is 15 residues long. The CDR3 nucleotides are TGTGCCAGCAGCACCCCCGGACGACAGCGTAATAAACTGTTTTTT. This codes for CASSTPGRQRNKLFF.

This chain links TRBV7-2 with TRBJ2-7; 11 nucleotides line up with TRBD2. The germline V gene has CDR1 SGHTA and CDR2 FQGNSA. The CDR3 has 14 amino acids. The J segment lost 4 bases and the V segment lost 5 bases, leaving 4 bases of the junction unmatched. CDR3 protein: CASSNSGGGYEQYF. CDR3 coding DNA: TGTGCCAGCAGCAATAGCGGGGGGGGTTACGAGCAGTACTTC.

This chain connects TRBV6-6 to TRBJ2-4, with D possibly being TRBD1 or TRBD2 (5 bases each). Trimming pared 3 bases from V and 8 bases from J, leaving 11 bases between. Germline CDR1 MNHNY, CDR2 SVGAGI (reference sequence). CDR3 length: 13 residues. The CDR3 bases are TGTGCCAGCAGTTATCGAGGGGCGGACATTCAGTACTTC. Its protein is CASSYRGADIQYF.

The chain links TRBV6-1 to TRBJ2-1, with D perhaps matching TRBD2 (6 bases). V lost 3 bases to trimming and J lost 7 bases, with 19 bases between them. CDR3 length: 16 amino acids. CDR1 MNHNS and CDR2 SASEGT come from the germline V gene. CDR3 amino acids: CASSDAGSVSINEQFF. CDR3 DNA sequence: TGTGCCAGCAGTGATGCCGGGAGTGTTAGTATTAATGAGCAGTTCTTC.